This T cell receptor (beta chain) was captured by sequencing in a study of CXCR3-negative and CXCR3-positive naive CD8 T cells. About the study: With about 1.5 +/- 0.3 million reads per library, the TRB reads numbered around 130 million in total.

TRB cDNA libraries were made by UMI-labeled 5' RACE. After re-calling the 5' RACE reads, TCRdb lists one entry per CDR3 protein, DNA absent. The sample table includes about 94,000 distinct CDR3 sequences. Regarding the study as a whole: PBMCs showed partially decreased CXCR3 expression after cryopreservation, and most assays used fresh PBMCs. Surface CD5 matched across naive subsets, and TRB CDR3 properties served to infer TCR strength. CXCR3-positive naive cells carried more hydrophobic TRB CDR3s than CXCR3-negative naive cells did. Memory, not naive, CXCR3-negative and CXCR3-positive cells differed in TRBV-TRBJ usage.

The germline V gene has CDR1 SEHNR and CDR2 FQNEAQ (reference sequence). CDR3 length equals 15 residues. Points on this clonotype: Its antigen remains unidentified.

Sequencing was done on a sample of naive CXCR3+ CD8+ T cells from blood. Subset in this sample: CD45RO-CCR7+CD27+CD95- naive CD8+ T cells expressing CXCR3 (TNR3+). V and J are TRBV7-9 and TRBJ1-2. The receptor was derived from a human donor in good health. Some clones in this sample may be carry-over from other donors' samples. Here the CDR3 reads CASSLEMSANYGYTF.